A single sample gave rise to the 26 T cell receptor beta chains below, sequenced in a study of T cells in Graves' hyperthyroidism and ophthalmopathy. Researchers amplified the TCR beta CDR3 regions from RNA transcripts. TCR CDR3 underwent first-round RT-PCR with the HTBI primer set. TCRdb re-derived calls from the multiplex PCR reads in MiXCR, one entry per CDR3 protein. The sample records about 600,000 distinct CDR3 sequences, more than 15% being singletons. Sequenced: blood. These receptors all come from a middle-aged woman with Graves' ophthalmopathy.

A word on this clonotype: A much larger clonotype is one base distant, so this may be a read error. The CDR3 carries no conserved terminal phenylalanine or tryptophan, so it likely arises from a read error. This chain joins TRBV20-1 and TRBJ2-7; TRBD2 matches at 12 bases. The J segment lost 2 bases and the V segment lost 3 bases, leaving 5 bases of the junction unmatched. This CDR3 is 15 amino acids long. In germline, CDR1 is DFQATT, CDR2 SNEGSKA (reference sequence). CDR3 sequence reads: CSASALAGGTYEQYL. The DNA for the CDR3 is TGCAGTGCTAGCGCTCTAGCGGGAGGGACCTACGAGCAGTACCTC.

This clonotype was found many times. V and J are TRBV7-4 and TRBJ2-3; 8 bases match TRBD2. The CDR3 contains 17 residues. J gave up 1 base and V 5 bases, and 11 bases lay outside the gene matches. Looked up from germline, CDR1 is SGHVT and CDR2 is SQSDAQ. The CDR3 DNA reads as TGTGCCAGCAGCGAGGAGGAGTGGCGGGAGGGCACAGATACGCAGTATTTT. This translates into CASSEEEWREGTDTQYF.

This clonotype was found a few times. The chain links TRBV18 to TRBJ2-1; 8 bases align to TRBD2. V lost 4 bases and J lost 4; bases outside the gene matches: 9. Germline V gene sequence: CDR1 KGHSH, CDR2 LQKENI. CDR3 length: 16 residues. The CDR3, as DNA: TGTGCCAGCTCACGGGATAACGGGAGGGTTTACAATGAGCAGTTCTTC. As protein: CASSRDNGRVYNEQFF.

This clonotype was detected ten times or more. The chain recombines TRBV7-2 with TRBJ1-2; maybe TRBD1 (5 bases). The CDR3 spans 14 residues. CDR1 and CDR2 (germline): SGHTA, FQGNSA. The germline V and J ends were trimmed by 2 bases and 3 bases, with 10 bases remaining between them. The DNA of the CDR3 is TGTGCCAGCAGCTTAACACAGACAGACTATGGCTACACCTTC. It specifies CASSLTQTDYGYTF.

This clonotype showed up many times. The chain couples TRBV7-2 to TRBJ2-5, with 8 bases lining up with TRBD2. With 5 bases clipped from V and 4 bases from J, the junction kept 6 bases outside the gene matches. This CDR3 has 14 amino acids. Germline V gives CDR1 SGHTA, CDR2 FQGNSA. CDR3 sequence: CASSLRGGSETQYF. In DNA, the CDR3 is TGTGCCAGCAGCCTCCGGGGGGGCTCAGAGACCCAGTACTTC. The full variable domain, rest sourced from reference TRBV7-2 and TRBJ2-5, is GAGVSQSPSNKVTEKGKDVELRCDPISGHTALYWYRQSLGQGLEFLIYFQGNSAPDKSGLPSDRFSAERTGGSVSTLTIQRTQQEDSAVYLCASSLRGGSETQYFGPGTRLLVL.

This clonotype was seen ten or more times. The chain carries TRBV20-1 and TRBJ2-1; 9 nucleotides line up with TRBD2. Trimming cost V 1 base and J 5 bases; bases outside gene matches: 15. Germline-derived CDR1 and CDR2 are DFQATT and SNEGSKA (reference sequence). This CDR3 comprises 18 residues. The chain's CDR3 is CSARGLAGTLNANNEQFF. The CDR3 nucleotides read TGCAGTGCTAGAGGCCTAGCGGGGACATTAAACGCAAACAATGAGCAGTTCTTC.

This clonotype has only a few counts. The CDR3 DNA sequence: TGTGCCAGCAGCAAAGGACTCAATCAGCCCCAGCATTTT. The encoded protein is CASSKGLNQPQHF. The chain joins TRBV9 to TRBJ1-5; D is ambiguous. V was cut by 4 bases and J by 3 bases, with 8 bases left in between. The CDR3 is made up of 13 amino acids. Germline CDR1 SGDLS, CDR2 YYNGEE.

The chain links TRBV5-1 to TRBJ2-2; 10 bases align to TRBD1. The CDR3 has 16 amino acids. After removal of 4 bases from V and 7 bases from J, the junction contained 10 bases not matched to a gene. The V gene's germline CDR1 is SGHRS and CDR2 YFSETQ. CDR3 protein: CASSPLDRGRGGELFF. The CDR3 DNA is TGCGCCAGCAGCCCCCTGGACAGGGGGAGAGGCGGGGAGCTGTTTTTT.

There are many counts of this clonotype. The V and J genes are TRBV5-1 and TRBJ2-1, with 7 bases lining up with TRBD2. This CDR3 contains 14 residues. Germline assignment: CDR1 SGHRS and CDR2 YFSETQ. The J segment lost 8 bases and the V segment lost 0 bases, leaving 5 bases of the junction unmatched. CDR3 sequence (DNA): TGCGCCAGCAGCTTGGGACTAGCCGAAGATGAGCAGTTCTTC. Translation: CASSLGLAEDEQFF.

This clonotype was recorded at least ten times. The chain recombines TRBV2 with TRBJ1-1; 7 bases fit TRBD1. The trim removed 4 bases at V and 5 bases at J, leaving 4 bases unmatched. The CDR3 has 13 residues. Germline assignment: CDR1 SNHLY and CDR2 FYNNEI. This CDR3 reads CASSGQGRTEAFF. CDR3 bases: TGTGCCAGCAGTGGACAGGGTCGGACTGAAGCTTTCTTT.

This clonotype has a count of ten or more. The rearrangement joins TRBV7-2 to TRBJ2-1; 13 bases align to TRBD2. The trim removed 5 bases at V and 1 base at J, leaving 14 bases unmatched. The germline V gene has CDR1 SGHTA and CDR2 FQGNSA. This CDR3 has 20 amino acids. CDR3 in DNA: TGTGCCAGCAGCCCACGGACTAGCGGGGGTCGTAGACGGTCCTACAATGAGCAGTTCTTC. Protein sequence: CASSPRTSGGRRRSYNEQFF.

This chain uses TRBV5-1 with TRBJ1-2; D gene uncertain. This CDR3 region has 14 residues. Trimming left V 7 bases short and J 3 bases short, with 16 bases between. Germline-derived CDR1 and CDR2 are SGHRS and YFSETQ. CDR3 DNA: TGCGCCAGCTCCCATTCCGGGGTGGACTATGGCTACACCTTC. Amino acids: CASSHSGVDYGYTF.

This clonotype was counted between two and nine times. The rearrangement links TRBV6-1 to TRBJ1-1; D not resolved. Trimming took off 2 bases at V and 11 bases at J, with 12 bases between the two ends. There are 12 residues in the CDR3. CDR1 and CDR2 (germline): MNHNS, SASEGT. The CDR3 sequence is CASSERKSEAFF. The CDR3 region has the DNA TGTGCCAGCAGTGAAAGAAAGTCCGAGGCTTTCTTT.

This clonotype has a count of ten or more. The chain is built from TRBV6-2 or TRBV6-3 and TRBJ2-7, with D tentatively TRBD2 (5 bases). Trimming shortened V by 8 bases and J by 7 bases, and 21 bases separated the two germline ends. This CDR3 comprises 14 residues. Germline CDR1 MNHEY, CDR2 SVGEGT. DNA of the CDR3: TGTGCCAGCGTTGATGGCGGGCCTCTTGGGGAGCAGTACTTC. Amino acids: CASVDGGPLGEQYF.

The V and J genes are TRBV9 and TRBJ2-2, with D perhaps TRBD1 or TRBD2 (5 bases each). Germline assignment: CDR1 SGDLS and CDR2 YYNGEE. The length of the CDR3 is 14 residues. Trimming took off 0 bases at V and 4 bases at J, with 7 bases between the two ends. This CDR3 reads CASSVAGATGELFF. CDR3 nucleotide sequence: TGTGCCAGCAGCGTAGCCGGGGCCACCGGGGAGCTGTTTTTT.

This clonotype was recorded a few times. V is TRBV6-1 and J is TRBJ1-5, with unresolved D. Germline V gene data show CDR1 as MNHNS and CDR2 as SASEGT. The CDR3 sequence is 14 residues long. The V and J ends lost 6 bases and 4 bases respectively, with 13 bases between them. The CDR3 protein is CASSHLPGNQPQHF. In nucleotides, the CDR3 is TGTGCCAGCAGCCACCTGCCGGGGAATCAGCCCCAGCATTTT.

The table lists this clonotype with a few counts. The chain carries TRBV29-1 and TRBJ2-7, with D perhaps given as TRBD1 or TRBD2 (5 bases each). The CDR3 has 15 residues. The germline V gene has CDR1 SQVTM and CDR2 ANQGSEA. V was shortened by 3 bases and J by 0 bases, with 15 bases between the two germline ends. This chain's CDR3 is CSVDEGPGNSYEQYF. The DNA for the CDR3 is TGCAGCGTTGATGAGGGGCCAGGGAACTCCTACGAGCAGTACTTC.

This clonotype was counted at least ten times. The genes are TRBV20-1 and TRBJ2-1; 9 positions agree with TRBD2. This CDR3 is 14 amino acids long. With 5 bases clipped from V and 4 bases from J, the junction kept 6 bases outside the gene matches. Per the germline V gene, CDR1 is DFQATT and CDR2 is SNEGSKA (reference sequence). CDR3 DNA sequence: TGCAGTGCTCCCGGGCTAGCGGGGTACAATGAGCAGTTCTTC. Its translation: CSAPGLAGYNEQFF.

This clonotype was seen a handful of times. The CDR3 DNA follows: TGTGCCAGCAGCTCCCGACGGCTAGAAAAACTGTTTTTT. Amino acid sequence: CASSSRRLEKLFF. The V and J genes are TRBV7-2 and TRBJ1-4; D gene uncertain. The V end was cut by 4 bases, the J end by 8 bases, with 11 bases between. Germline V lookup: CDR1 SGHTA, CDR2 FQGNSA. The CDR3 runs to 13 residues. Using reference TRBV7-2 and TRBJ1-4 for the parts outside the CDR3, the full variable domain is GAGVSQSPSNKVTEKGKDVELRCDPISGHTALYWYRQSLGQGLEFLIYFQGNSAPDKSGLPSDRFSAERTGGSVSTLTIQRTQQEDSAVYLCASSSRRLEKLFFGSGTQLSVL.

The V gene is TRBV5-5, the J gene TRBJ1-4; 7 bases are a match to TRBD1. CDR1 and CDR2 from the germline V gene are SGHKS and YYEKEE (reference sequence). The CDR3 extends over 16 amino acids. The V and J ends lost 4 bases and 0 bases, in that order; junction bases with no gene match: 6. The CDR3 sequence is CASSHGTVATNEKLFF. DNA of the CDR3: TGTGCCAGCAGCCATGGGACAGTAGCAACTAATGAAAAACTGTTTTTT.

This clonotype was recorded a few times. This chain joins TRBV18 and TRBJ1-5; the D is unclear. V was shortened by 6 bases and J by 0 bases, with 18 bases between the two germline ends. The CDR3 totals 17 residues. Germline CDR1 reads KGHSH; CDR2 reads LQKENI. The DNA of the CDR3 is TGTGCCAGCTCCCGCATAAGATCGGCATATAGCAATCAGCCCCAGCATTTT. Protein product: CASSRIRSAYSNQPQHF.

This clonotype was counted ten times or more. Mismatch with germline at one junction end may stem from a read error. V and J are TRBV11-2 and TRBJ2-1, with 10 bases identical to TRBD1. The CDR3 runs to 15 residues. The germline V gene has CDR1 SGHAT and CDR2 FQNNGV. CDR3 DNA: TGTGCCAGCAGCCTAGACAGGGGGCATCACAATGAGCAGTTCTTC. Amino acid sequence: CASSLDRGHHNEQFF. Full variable domain (remainder filled in from reference TRBV11-2 and TRBJ2-1): EAGVAQSPRYKIIEKRQSVAFWCNPISGHATLYWYQQILGQGPKLLIQFQNNGVVDDSQLPKDRFSAERLKGVDSTLKIQPAKLEDSAVYLCASSLDRGHHNEQFFGPGTRLTVL.

This clonotype was detected many times. The chain uses TRBV12-3 or TRBV12-4 and TRBJ2-2; no definite D call. There are 16 residues in the CDR3. V was clipped by 5 bases and J by 0 bases, with 13 bases between them. The CDR3, as DNA: TGTGCCAGCAGTAACCTTATTGCAGCGAACACCGGGGAGCTGTTTTTT. This encodes CASSNLIAANTGELFF.

In its sample, this clonotype was seen a few times. The chain joins TRBV5-8 to TRBJ2-5, with TRBD2 identical over 11 bases. The length of the CDR3 is 15 residues. Per the germline V gene, CDR1 is SGHTS and CDR2 is YDEGEE. Trimming removed 3 bases from V and 3 bases from J; junction bases left unmatched: 4. The CDR3 loop reads CASSSTGLAEETQYF. In DNA, the CDR3 is TGTGCCAGCAGCTCAACGGGACTAGCGGAAGAGACCCAGTACTTC. Full variable domain (remainder filled in from reference TRBV5-8 and TRBJ2-5): EAGVTQSPTHLIKTRGQQATLRCSPISGHTSVYWYQQALGLGLQFLLWYDEGEERNRGNFPPRFSGRQFPNYSSELNVNALELEDSALYLCASSSTGLAEETQYFGPGTRLLVL.

With respect to this clonotype: A clone one base away is much larger, so this may be a read error. The genes are TRBV6-2 or TRBV6-3 and TRBJ1-5; 8 positions agree with TRBD1. The CDR3 is made up of 17 amino acids. Germline V gene sequence: CDR1 MNHEY, CDR2 SVGEGT. The CDR3 DNA reads TGTGCCAGCAGTTACGGGTGGTCGCAGGGGGCCAATCAGCCCCAGCGTTTT. This translates into CASSYGWSQGANQPQRF.

This clonotype was found many times. The rearrangement joins TRBV2 to TRBJ1-6; D is uncertain. The CDR3 is 14 amino acids. V lost 4 bases to trimming and J lost 7 bases, with 11 bases between them. Germline CDR1 and CDR2: SNHLY and FYNNEI. The DNA for the CDR3 is TGTGCCAGCAGTGGGGCTTCCGAGAATTCACCCCTCCACTTT. Translated: CASSGASENSPLHF.